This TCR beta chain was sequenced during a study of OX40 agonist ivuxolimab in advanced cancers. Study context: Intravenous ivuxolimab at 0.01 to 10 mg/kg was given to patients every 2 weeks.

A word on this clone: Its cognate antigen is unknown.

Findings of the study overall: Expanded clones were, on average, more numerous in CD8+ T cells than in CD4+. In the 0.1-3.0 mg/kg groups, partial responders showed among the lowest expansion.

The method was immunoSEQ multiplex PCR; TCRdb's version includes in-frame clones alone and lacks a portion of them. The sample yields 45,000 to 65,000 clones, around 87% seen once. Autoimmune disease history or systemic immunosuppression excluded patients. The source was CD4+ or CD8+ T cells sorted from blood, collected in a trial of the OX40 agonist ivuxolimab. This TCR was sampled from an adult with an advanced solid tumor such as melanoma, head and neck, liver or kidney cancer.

In nucleotides, the CDR3 is TGCGCCACCCAGACTAGCGGGGGCCCTAGCTCCTACAATGAGCAGTTCTTC. Its protein product is CATQTSGGPSSYNEQFF. The chain combines TRBV5-1 with TRBJ2-1; TRBD2 aligns across 12 bases. The germline CDR1 and CDR2 sequences are SGHRS and YFSETQ. CDR3 size: 17 residues. Trimming cost V 9 bases and J 0 bases; bases outside gene matches: 10.